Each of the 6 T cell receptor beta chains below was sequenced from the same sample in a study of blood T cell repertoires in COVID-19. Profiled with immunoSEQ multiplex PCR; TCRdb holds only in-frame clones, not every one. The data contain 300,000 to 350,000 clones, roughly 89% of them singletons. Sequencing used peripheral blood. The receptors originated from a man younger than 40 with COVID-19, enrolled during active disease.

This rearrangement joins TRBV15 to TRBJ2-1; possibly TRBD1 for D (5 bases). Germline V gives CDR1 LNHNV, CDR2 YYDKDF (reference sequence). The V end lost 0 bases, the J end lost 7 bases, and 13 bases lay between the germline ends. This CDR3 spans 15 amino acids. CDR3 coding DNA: TGTGCCACCAGCAGAGATACGGCAGGGTGGAATGAGCAGTTCTTC. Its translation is CATSRDTAGWNEQFF.

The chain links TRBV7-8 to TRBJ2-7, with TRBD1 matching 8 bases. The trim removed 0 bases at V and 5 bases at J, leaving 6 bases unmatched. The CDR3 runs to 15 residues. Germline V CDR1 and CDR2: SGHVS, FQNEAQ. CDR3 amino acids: CASSLAGTGMNEQYF. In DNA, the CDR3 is TGTGCCAGCAGCTTAGCGGGGACAGGCATGAACGAGCAGTACTTC.

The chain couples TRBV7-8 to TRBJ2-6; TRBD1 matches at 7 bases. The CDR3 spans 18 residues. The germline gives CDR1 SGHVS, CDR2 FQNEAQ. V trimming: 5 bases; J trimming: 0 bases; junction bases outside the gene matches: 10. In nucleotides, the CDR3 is TGTGCCAGCAGCAGACGGACAGGCATCCTCTCTGGGGCCAACGTCCTGACTTTC. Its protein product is CASSRRTGILSGANVLTF.

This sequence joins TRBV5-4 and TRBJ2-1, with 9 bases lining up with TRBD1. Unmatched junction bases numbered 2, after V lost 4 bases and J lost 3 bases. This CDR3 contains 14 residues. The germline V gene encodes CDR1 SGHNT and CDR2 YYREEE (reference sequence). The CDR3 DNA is TGTGCCAGCAGCCGGGACAGGGTCTACAATGAGCAGTTCTTC. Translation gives CASSRDRVYNEQFF.

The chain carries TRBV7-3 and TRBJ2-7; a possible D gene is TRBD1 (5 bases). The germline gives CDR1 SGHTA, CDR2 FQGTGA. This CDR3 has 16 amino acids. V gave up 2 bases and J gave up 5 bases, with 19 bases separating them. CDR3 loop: CASSLVGALGGNEQYF. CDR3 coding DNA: TGTGCCAGCAGCTTAGTAGGGGCCCTTGGTGGGAACGAGCAGTACTTC.

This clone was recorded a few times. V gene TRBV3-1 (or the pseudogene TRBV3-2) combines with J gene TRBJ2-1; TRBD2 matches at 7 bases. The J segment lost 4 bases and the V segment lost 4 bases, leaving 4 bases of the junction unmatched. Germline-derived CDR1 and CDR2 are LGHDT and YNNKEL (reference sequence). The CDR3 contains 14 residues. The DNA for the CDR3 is TGTGCCAGCAGCCGAGCTAGCGGATACAATGAGCAGTTCTTC. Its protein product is CASSRASGYNEQFF.